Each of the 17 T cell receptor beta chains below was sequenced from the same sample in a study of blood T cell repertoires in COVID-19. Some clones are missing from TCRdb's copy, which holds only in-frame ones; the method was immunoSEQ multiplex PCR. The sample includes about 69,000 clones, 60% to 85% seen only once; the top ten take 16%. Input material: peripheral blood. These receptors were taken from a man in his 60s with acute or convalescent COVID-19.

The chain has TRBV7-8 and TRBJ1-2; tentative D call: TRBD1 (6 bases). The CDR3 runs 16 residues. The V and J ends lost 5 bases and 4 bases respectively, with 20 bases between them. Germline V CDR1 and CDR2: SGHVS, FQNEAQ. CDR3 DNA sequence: TGTGCCAGCAGCACCAATCCAGGGGCGAGGGGCTATGGCTACACCTTC. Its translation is CASSTNPGARGYGYTF.

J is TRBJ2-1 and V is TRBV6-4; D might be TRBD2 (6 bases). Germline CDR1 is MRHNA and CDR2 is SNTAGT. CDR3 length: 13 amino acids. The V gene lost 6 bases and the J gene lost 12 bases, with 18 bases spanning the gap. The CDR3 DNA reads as TGTGCCAGCAGCCCCGAACGGGGGTACCTGCAGTTCTTC. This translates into CASSPERGYLQFF.

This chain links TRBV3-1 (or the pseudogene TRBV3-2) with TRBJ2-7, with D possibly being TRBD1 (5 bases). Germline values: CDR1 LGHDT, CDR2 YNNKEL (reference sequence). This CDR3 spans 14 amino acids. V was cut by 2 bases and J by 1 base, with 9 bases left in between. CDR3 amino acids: CASSQQGISYEQYF. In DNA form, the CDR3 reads TGTGCCAGCAGCCAACAGGGTATATCCTACGAGCAGTACTTC.

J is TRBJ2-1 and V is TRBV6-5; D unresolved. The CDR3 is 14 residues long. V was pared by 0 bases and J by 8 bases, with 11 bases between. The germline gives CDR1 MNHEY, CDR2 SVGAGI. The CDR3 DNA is TGTGCCAGCAGTTACTCTGATCCGGGTGATGAGCAGTTCTTC. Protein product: CASSYSDPGDEQFF.

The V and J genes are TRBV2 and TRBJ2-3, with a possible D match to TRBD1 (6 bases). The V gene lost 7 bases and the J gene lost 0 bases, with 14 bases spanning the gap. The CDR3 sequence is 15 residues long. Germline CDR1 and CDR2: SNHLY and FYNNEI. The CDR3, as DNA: TGTGCCAGCAAGCCAGGGGACATTAGCACAGATACGCAGTATTTT. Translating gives CASKPGDISTDTQYF. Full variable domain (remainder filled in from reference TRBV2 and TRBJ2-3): EPEVTQTPSHQVTQMGQEVILRCVPISNHLYFYWYRQILGQKVEFLVSFYNNEISEKSEIFDDQFSVERPDGSNFTLKIRSTKLEDSAMYFCASKPGDISTDTQYFGPGTRLTVL.

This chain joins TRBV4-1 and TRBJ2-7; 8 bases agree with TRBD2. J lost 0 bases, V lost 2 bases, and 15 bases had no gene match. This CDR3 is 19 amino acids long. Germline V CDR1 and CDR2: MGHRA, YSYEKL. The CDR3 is CASSQIRAGATGSSYEQYF. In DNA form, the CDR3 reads TGCGCCAGCAGCCAAATCCGAGCGGGGGCCACCGGGAGCTCCTACGAGCAGTACTTC.

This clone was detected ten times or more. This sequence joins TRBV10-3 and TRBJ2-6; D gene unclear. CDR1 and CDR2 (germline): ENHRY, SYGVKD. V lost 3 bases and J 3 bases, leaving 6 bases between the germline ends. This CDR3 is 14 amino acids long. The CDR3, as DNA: TGTGCCATCAGTGATGGTAGTGGGGCCAACGTCCTGACTTTC. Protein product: CAISDGSGANVLTF.

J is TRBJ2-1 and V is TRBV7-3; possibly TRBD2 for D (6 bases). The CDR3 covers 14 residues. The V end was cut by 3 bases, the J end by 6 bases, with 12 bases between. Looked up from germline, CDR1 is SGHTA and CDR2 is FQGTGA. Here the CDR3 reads CASSFRGSFNEQFF. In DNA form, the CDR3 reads TGTGCCAGCAGCTTCCGGGGGTCTTTCAATGAGCAGTTCTTC. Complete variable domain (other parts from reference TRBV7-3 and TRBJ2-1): GAGVSQTPSNKVTEKGKYVELRCDPISGHTALYWYRQSLGQGPEFLIYFQGTGAADDSGLPNDRFFAVRPEGSVSTLKIQRTERGDSAVYLCASSFRGSFNEQFFGPGTRLTVL.

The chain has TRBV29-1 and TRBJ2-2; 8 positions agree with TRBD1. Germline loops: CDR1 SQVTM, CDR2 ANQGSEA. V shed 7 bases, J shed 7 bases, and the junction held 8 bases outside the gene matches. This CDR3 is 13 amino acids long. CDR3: CSGNRGAGGELFF. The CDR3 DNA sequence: TGCAGCGGAAACAGGGGGGCAGGCGGGGAGCTGTTTTTT.

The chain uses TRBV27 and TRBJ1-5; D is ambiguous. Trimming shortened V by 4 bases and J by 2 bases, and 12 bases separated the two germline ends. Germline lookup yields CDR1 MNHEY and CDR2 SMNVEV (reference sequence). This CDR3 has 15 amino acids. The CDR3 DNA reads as TGTGCCAGCAGTTCTCCGGGAGCGGGCAATCAGCCCCAGCATTTT. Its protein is CASSSPGAGNQPQHF.

Here the CDR3 reads CASSGDSDGYTF. CDR3 nucleotides: TGTGCCAGCAGCGGAGACTCGGATGGCTACACCTTC. The V and J genes are TRBV7-6 and TRBJ1-2; D call uncertain. V lost 5 bases to trimming and J lost 6 bases, with 10 bases between them. The CDR3 is 12 amino acids. In germline, CDR1 is SGHVS, CDR2 FNYEAQ.

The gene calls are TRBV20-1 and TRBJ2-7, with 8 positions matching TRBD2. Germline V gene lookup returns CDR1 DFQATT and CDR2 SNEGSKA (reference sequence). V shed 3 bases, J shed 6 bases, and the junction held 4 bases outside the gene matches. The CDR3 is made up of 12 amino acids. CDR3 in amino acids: CSASRGGVEQYF. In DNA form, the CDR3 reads TGCAGTGCTAGTCGGGGGGGTGTCGAGCAGTACTTC.

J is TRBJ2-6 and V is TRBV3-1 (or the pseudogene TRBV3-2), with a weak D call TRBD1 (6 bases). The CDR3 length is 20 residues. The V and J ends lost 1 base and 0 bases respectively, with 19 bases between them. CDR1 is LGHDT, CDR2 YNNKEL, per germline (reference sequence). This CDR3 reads CASSQVGTGLSRSGANVLTF. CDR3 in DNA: TGTGCCAGCAGCCAAGTAGGTACAGGGCTTTCCCGCTCTGGGGCCAACGTCCTGACTTTC.

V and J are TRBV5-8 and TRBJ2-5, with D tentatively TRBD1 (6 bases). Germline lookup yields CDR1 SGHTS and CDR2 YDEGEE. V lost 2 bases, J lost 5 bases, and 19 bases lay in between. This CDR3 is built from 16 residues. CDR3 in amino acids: CASSLRALTGLETQYF. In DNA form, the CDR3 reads TGTGCCAGCAGCTTAAGGGCCCTGACAGGATTGGAGACCCAGTACTTC.

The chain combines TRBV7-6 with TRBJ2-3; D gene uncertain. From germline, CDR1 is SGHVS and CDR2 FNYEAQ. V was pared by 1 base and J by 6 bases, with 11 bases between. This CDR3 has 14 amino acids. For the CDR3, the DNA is TGTGCCAGCAGCTTAGGGTACTCCTTTGATACGCAGTATTTT. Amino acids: CASSLGYSFDTQYF.

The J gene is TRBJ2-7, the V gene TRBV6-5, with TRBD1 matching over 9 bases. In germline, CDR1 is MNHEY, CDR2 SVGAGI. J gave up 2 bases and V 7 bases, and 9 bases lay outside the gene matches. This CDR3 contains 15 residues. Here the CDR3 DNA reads TGTGCCAGCACCGTAAGACAGGGGGGGGCCTACGAGCAGTACTTC. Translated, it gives CASTVRQGGAYEQYF.

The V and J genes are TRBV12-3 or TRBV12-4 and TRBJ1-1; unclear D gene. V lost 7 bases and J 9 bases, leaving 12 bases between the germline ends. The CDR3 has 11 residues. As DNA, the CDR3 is TGTGCCAGCACCTACCGTCTCCAAGCTTTCTTT. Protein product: CASTYRLQAFF.